These T cell receptor beta chains were read from a single sample in a study of blood T cell repertoires in COVID-19. Assay: immunoSEQ multiplex PCR; the TCRdb copy retains only in-frame clones and omits some. The sample includes under 110,000 clones, approximately 90% of them seen just once. Source material: peripheral blood. Every receptor here comes from a man in his forties or fifties with acute or convalescent COVID-19. Both conserved end residues are part of each CDR3. D genes are given only for firm matches.

D	V	J	DNA	CDR3
-	TRBV29-1	TRBJ2-7	TGCAGCGTTGAAGCCCCCGGTTCGGGGGAGCAGTACTTC	CSVEAPGSGEQYF
-	TRBV27	TRBJ2-1	TGTGCCAGCAGTTTAAATCAGAACAATGAGCAGTTCTTC	CASSLNQNNEQFF
-	TRBV11-3	TRBJ2-1	TGTGCCAGCAGGATCCAAGGAGGAGGAAATGAGCAGTTCTTC	CASRIQGGGNEQFF
-	TRBV27	TRBJ1-5	TGTGCCAGCAGTCCCTGGGGGGGTGATCAGCCCCAGCATTTT	CASSPWGGDQPQHF
TRBD2	TRBV9	TRBJ2-3	TGTGCCAGCAGCGACACGGCGGGGGGGCTTAGGACAGATACGCAGTATTTT	CASSDTAGGLRTDTQYF
-	TRBV2	TRBJ1-4	TGTGCCAGCATCCAGATGCCAACTAATGAAAAACTGTTTTTT	CASIQMPTNEKLFF
TRBD1	TRBV24-1	TRBJ1-5	TGTGCCACCAGTTCCGGGACAGGGGGTTTCAGCAATCAGCCCCAGCATTTT	CATSSGTGGFSNQPQHF
-	TRBV6-1	TRBJ1-5	TGTGCCAGCAGTGATTCCAGGGCTCAGCCCCAGCATTTT	CASSDSRAQPQHF
TRBD2	TRBV4-1	TRBJ2-1	TGCGCCAGCAGACACGAGTCTCCCGGGACTAGCGGCAATGAGCAGTTCTTC	CASRHESPGTSGNEQFF
-	TRBV4-2	TRBJ1-1	TGTGCCAGCAGCCAGTACGTCACCCCTCGTAACATGAACACTGAAGCTTTCTTT	CASSQYVTPRNMNTEAFF
-	TRBV7-2	TRBJ1-6	TGTGCCAGCAGCTTAGATCAGGTCTCCAATTCACCCCTCCACTTT	CASSLDQVSNSPLHF
TRBD1	TRBV5-8	TRBJ2-2	TGTGCCAGCAGACGGACAGGGTTTGTGACCGGGGAGCTGTTTTTT	CASRRTGFVTGELFF
TRBD1	TRBV6-6	TRBJ1-5	TGTGCCAGCAGTCTCCAGGGGGCCATTTTAATTGGCAATCAGCCCCAGCATTTT	CASSLQGAILIGNQPQHF
TRBD1	TRBV15	TRBJ1-1	TGTGCCACCAGCAGACCTGGACAGGGTCTGGGTGACACTGAAGCTTTCTTT	CATSRPGQGLGDTEAFF
TRBD2	TRBV2	TRBJ2-7	TGTGCCAGCAGTGAAGGGCTAGCGGGGTGGGAGCAGTACTTC	CASSEGLAGWEQYF
-	TRBV7-3	TRBJ1-1	TGTGCCAGCAGGCTAGACAGAAACACTGAAGCTTTCTTT	CASRLDRNTEAFF
-	TRBV4-2	TRBJ2-7	TGTGCCAGCAGCCAACCCGTCTCCCTAAATCCCTACGAGCAGTACTTC	CASSQPVSLNPYEQYF